This T cell receptor beta chain was captured by sequencing in a study of cytomegalovirus exposure and HLA in healthy donors. Concerning this clone itself: The antigen is not known.

Study outcomes and limitations: Whilst most TCR sequences proved rare, a subset of public TCRs occurred across many donors. Later analysis identified several of the most significant clusters that appeared linked to common viral pathogens.

Researchers ran the PCR with 60 Vbeta and 13 Jbeta primers. Clones were read by immunoSEQ multiplex PCR, and TCRdb kept only the in-frame ones, dropping some. The table lists more than 80,000 clones, roughly 74% of them singletons. The sequence was collected from a woman between 70 and 85 years old in good health and CMV-seropositive. The material sequenced was PBMCs.

CDR3 amino acids: CASRLGGTNTGELFF. In nucleotides, the CDR3 is TGTGCCAGCAGGCTCGGAGGGACGAACACCGGGGAGCTGTTTTTT. This rearrangement joins TRBV27 to TRBJ2-2; possible D gene TRBD2, 6 bases. The CDR3 consists of 15 residues. V was shortened by 6 bases and J by 0 bases, with 11 bases between the two germline ends. Germline V gives CDR1 MNHEY, CDR2 SMNVEV (reference sequence).